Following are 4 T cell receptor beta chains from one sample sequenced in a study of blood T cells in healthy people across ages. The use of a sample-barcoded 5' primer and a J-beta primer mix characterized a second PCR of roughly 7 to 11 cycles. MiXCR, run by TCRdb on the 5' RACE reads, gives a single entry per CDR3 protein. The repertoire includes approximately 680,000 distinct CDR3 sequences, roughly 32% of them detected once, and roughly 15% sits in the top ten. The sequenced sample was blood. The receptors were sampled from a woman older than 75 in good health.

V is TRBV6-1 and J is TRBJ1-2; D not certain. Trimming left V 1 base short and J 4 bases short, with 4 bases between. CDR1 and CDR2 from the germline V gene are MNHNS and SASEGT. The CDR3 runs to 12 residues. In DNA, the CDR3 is TGTGCCAGCAGTGAAGTTGGCTATGGCTACACCTTC. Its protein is CASSEVGYGYTF.

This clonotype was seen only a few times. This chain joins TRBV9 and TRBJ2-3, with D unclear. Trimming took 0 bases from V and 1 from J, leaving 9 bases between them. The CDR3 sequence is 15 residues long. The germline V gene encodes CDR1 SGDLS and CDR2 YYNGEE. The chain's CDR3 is CASSVEVGGTDTQYF. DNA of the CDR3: TGTGCCAGCAGCGTAGAGGTAGGCGGCACAGATACGCAGTATTTT.

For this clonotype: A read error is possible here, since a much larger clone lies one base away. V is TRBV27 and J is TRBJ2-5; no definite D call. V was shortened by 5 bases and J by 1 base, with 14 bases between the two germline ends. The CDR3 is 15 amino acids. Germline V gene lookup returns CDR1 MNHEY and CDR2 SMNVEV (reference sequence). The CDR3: CASSHSTPCQETQYF. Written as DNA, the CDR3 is TGTGCCAGCAGTCACTCGACCCCGTGCCAAGAGACCCAGTACTTC.

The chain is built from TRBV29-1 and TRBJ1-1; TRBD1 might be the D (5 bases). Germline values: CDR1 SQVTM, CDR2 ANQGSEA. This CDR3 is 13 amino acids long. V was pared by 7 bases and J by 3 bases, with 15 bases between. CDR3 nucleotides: TGCAGCGCCCGGGACGGGTACCACACTGAAGCTTTCTTT. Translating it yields CSARDGYHTEAFF.